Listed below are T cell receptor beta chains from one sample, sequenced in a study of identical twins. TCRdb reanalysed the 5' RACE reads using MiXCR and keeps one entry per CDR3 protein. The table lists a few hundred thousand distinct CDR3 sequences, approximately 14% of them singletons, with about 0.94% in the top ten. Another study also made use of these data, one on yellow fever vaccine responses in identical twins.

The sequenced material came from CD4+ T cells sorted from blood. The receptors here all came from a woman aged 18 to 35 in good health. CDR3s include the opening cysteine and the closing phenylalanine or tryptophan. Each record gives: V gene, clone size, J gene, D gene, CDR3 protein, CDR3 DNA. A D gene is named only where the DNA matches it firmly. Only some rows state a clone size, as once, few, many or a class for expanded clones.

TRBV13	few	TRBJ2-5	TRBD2	CASSSRTSGAKETQYF	TGTGCCAGCAGCTCCCGGACTAGCGGGGCTAAAGAGACCCAGTACTTC
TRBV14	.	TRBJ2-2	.	CASSRQVTGELFF	TGTGCCAGCAGCCGACAGGTCACCGGGGAGCTGTTTTTT
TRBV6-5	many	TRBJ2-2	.	CASSPTWGSTGELFF	TGTGCCAGCAGCCCAACGTGGGGCAGCACCGGGGAGCTGTTTTTT
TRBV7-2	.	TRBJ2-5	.	CASSGGIKTQYF	TGTGCCAGCAGCGGGGGTATAAAGACCCAGTACTTC
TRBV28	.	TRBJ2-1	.	CASSLAGAEPRNEQFF	TGTGCCAGCAGTTTGGCCGGGGCGGAACCTAGGAATGAGCAGTTCTTC
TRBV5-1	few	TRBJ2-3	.	CASRPLGEGTDTQYF	TGCGCCAGCAGACCCCTGGGCGAGGGCACAGATACGCAGTATTTT
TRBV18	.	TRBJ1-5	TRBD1	CASSQETGFNQPQHF	TGTGCCAGCTCACAAGAGACAGGGTTTAATCAGCCCCAGCATTTT
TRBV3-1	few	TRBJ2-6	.	CASSQDKGGKITSGANVLTF	TGTGCCAGCAGCCAAGATAAAGGGGGGAAGATCACCTCTGGGGCCAACGTCCTGACTTTC
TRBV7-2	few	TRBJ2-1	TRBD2	CASSFRPGTSVEQFF	TGTGCCAGCAGCTTTAGACCCGGGACTAGCGTTGAGCAGTTCTTC
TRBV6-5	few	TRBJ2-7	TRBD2	CASSYSGLAGGPGYEQYF	TGTGCCAGCAGTTACTCTGGACTAGCGGGAGGGCCGGGCTACGAGCAGTACTTC
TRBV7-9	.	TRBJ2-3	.	CASSLLPWSDTQYF	TGTGCCAGCAGCCTCTTACCCTGGTCAGATACGCAGTATTTT
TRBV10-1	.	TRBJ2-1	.	CASSDPRGPDEQFF	TGCGCCAGCAGTGACCCCAGGGGCCCGGATGAGCAGTTCTTC
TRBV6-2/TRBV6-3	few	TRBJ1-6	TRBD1	CASSRPDRGNSPLHF	TGTGCCAGCAGCCGACCGGACAGGGGGAATTCACCCCTCCACTTT
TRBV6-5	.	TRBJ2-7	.	CASSYSPGYSLSEQYF	TGTGCCAGCAGTTACTCGCCGGGGTACTCTTTGAGCGAGCAGTACTTC
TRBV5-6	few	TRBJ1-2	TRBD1	CASSLPGQANYGYTF	TGTGCCAGCAGCTTACCGGGACAGGCTAACTATGGCTACACCTTC
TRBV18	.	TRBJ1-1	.	CASSPRETAKNTEAFF	TGTGCCAGCTCACCACGGGAGACAGCAAAGAACACTGAAGCTTTCTTT
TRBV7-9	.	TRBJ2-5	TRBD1	CASSLWDSRQETQYF	TGTGCCAGCAGCTTATGGGACAGCCGGCAGGAGACCCAGTACTTC
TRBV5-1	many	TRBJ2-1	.	CASSLDSTYNEQFF	TGTGCCAGCAGCCTGGACAGTACCTACAATGAGCAGTTCTTC
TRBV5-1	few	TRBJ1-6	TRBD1	CASSITLQGPLHF	TGCGCCAGCAGCATCACTTTACAGGGGCCCCTCCACTTT
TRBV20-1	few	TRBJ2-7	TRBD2	CSVVAGSYNEQYF	TGCAGTGTCGTAGCGGGTTCTTACAACGAGCAGTACTTC
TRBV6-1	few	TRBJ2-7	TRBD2	CASRSSGRSQQYF	TGTGCCAGCAGAAGTAGCGGGAGGAGCCAGCAGTACTTC
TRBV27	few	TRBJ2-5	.	CASSFQPKGTQYF	TGTGCCAGCAGTTTCCAACCTAAGGGGACCCAGTACTTC
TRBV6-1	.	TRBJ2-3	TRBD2	CASSGGAVGSTDTQYF	TGTGCCAGCAGCGGGGGGGCCGTAGGGAGCACAGATACGCAGTATTTT
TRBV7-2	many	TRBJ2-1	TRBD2	CASSSKGTSGRGEQFF	TGTGCCAGCAGCTCGAAAGGGACTAGCGGGAGAGGGGAGCAGTTCTTC
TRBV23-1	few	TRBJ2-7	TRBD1	CASSQSGQGAHEQYF	TGCGCCAGCAGTCAATCCGGACAGGGGGCTCACGAGCAGTACTTC
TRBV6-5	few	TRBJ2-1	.	CASSSILGANSYNEQFF	TGTGCCAGCAGTTCCATCCTTGGGGCAAACTCCTACAATGAGCAGTTCTTC
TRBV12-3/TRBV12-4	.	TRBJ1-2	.	CASSTDKVSPAGYGYTF	TGTGCCAGCAGCACAGACAAGGTGTCACCCGCTGGCTATGGCTACACCTTC
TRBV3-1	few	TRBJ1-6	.	CASSQADSPLHF	TGTGCCAGCAGCCAAGCAGATTCACCCCTCCACTTT
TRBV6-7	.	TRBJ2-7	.	CASAKVRGPFSYEQYF	TGTGCCAGCGCCAAAGTCAGGGGCCCCTTCTCCTACGAGCAGTACTTC
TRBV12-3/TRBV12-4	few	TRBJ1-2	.	CASSLYRYGYTF	TGTGCCAGCAGTTTATACCGCTATGGCTACACCTTC
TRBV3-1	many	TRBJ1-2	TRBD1	CASSLLGTGDSYGYTF	TGTGCCAGCAGCCTGCTCGGGACAGGGGATTCCTATGGCTACACCTTC
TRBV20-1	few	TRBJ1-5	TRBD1	CSAPGGEGNQPQHF	TGCAGTGCCCCAGGGGGAGAGGGCAATCAGCCCCAGCATTTT
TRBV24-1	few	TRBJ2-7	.	CATSDPRNSYEQYF	TGTGCCACCAGTGATCCACGGAACAGCTACGAGCAGTACTTC
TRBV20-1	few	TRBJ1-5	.	CSARAEPNNQPQHF	TGCAGTGCTCGGGCGGAGCCGAACAATCAGCCCCAGCATTTT
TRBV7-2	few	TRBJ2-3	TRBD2	CASTRGRGGSTDTQYF	TGTGCCAGCACTCGCGGGCGGGGGGGGAGCACAGATACGCAGTATTTT
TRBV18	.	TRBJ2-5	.	CASSSAIQETQYF	TGTGCCAGCTCATCAGCGATTCAAGAGACCCAGTACTTC
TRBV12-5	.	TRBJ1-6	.	CASRVGHRYNSPLHF	TGTGCTAGTCGGGTCGGCCATCGTTATAATTCACCCCTCCACTTT
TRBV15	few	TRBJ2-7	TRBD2	CATSIEILAEGTYEQYF	TGTGCCACCAGTATAGAGATTCTAGCGGAGGGCACCTACGAGCAGTACTTC
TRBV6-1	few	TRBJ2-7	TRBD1	CASSQQGAGAWEQYF	TGTGCCAGCAGTCAACAGGGGGCAGGGGCCTGGGAGCAGTACTTC
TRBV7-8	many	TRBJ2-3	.	CASSPTPGQDTQYF	TGTGCCAGCAGCCCCACCCCCGGGCAAGATACGCAGTATTTT